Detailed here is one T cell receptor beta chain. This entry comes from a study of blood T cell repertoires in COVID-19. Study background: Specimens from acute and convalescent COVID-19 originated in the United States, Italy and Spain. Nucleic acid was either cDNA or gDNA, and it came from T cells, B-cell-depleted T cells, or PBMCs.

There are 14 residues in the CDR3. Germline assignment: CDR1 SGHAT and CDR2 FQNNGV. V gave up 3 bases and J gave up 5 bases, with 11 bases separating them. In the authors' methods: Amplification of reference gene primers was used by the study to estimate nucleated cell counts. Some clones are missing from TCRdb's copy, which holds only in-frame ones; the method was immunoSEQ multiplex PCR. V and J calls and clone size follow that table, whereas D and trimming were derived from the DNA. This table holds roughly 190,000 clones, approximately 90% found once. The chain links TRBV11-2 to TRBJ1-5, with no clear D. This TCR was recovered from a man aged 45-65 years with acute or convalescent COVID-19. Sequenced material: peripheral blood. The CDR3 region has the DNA TGTGCCAGCAGCTTGTCCAGTTTCGATCAGCCCCAGCATTTT. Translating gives CASSLSSFDQPQHF.